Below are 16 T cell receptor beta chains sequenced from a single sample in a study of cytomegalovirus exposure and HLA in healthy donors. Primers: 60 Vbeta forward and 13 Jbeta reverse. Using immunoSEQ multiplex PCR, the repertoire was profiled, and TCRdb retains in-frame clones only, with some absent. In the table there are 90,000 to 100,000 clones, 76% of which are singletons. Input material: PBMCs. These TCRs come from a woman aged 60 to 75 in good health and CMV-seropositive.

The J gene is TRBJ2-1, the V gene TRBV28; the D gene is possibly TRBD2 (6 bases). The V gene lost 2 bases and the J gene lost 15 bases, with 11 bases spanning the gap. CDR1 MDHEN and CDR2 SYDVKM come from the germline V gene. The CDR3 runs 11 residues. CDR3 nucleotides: TGTGCCAGCAGTTTAAGGCTAGCGTTGTTCTTC. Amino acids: CASSLRLALFF.

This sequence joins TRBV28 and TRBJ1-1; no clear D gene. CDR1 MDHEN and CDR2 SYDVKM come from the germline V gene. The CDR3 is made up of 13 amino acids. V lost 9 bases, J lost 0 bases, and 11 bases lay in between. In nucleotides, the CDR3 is TGTGCCAGTTTCACGACATTGAACACTGAAGCTTTCTTT. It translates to CASFTTLNTEAFF. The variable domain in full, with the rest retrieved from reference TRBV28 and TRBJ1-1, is DVKVTQSSRYLVKRTGEKVFLECVQDMDHENMFWYRQDPGLGLRLIYFSYDVKMKEKGDIPEGYSVSREKKERFSLILESASTNQTSMYLCASFTTLNTEAFFGQGTRLTVV.

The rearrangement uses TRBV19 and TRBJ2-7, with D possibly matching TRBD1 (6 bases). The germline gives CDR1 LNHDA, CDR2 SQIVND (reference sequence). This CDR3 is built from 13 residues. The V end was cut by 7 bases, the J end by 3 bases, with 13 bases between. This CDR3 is CASTGTTDYEQYF. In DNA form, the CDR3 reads TGTGCCAGTACCGGGACAACGGACTACGAGCAGTACTTC. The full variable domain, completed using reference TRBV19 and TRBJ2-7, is DGGITQSPKYLFRKEGQNVTLSCEQNLNHDAMYWYRQDPGQGLRLIYYSQIVNDFQKGDIAEGYSVSREKKESFPLTVTSAQKNPTAFYLCASTGTTDYEQYFGPGTRLTVT.

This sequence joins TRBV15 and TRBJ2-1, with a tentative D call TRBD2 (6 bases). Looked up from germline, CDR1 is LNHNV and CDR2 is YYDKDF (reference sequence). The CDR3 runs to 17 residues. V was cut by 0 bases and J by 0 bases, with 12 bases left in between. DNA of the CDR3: TGTGCCACCAGCAGAGATTCGCGGGATTACTCCTACAATGAGCAGTTCTTC. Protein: CATSRDSRDYSYNEQFF.

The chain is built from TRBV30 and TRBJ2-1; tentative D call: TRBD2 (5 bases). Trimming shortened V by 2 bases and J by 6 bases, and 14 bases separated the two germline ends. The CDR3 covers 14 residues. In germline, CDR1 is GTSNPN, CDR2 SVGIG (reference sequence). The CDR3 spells CAWSLSGGGNEQFF. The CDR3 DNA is TGTGCCTGGAGTTTAAGCGGAGGAGGCAATGAGCAGTTCTTC. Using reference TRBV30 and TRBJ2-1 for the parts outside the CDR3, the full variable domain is SQTIHQWPATLVQPVGSPLSLECTVEGTSNPNLYWYRQAAGRGLQLLFYSVGIGQISSEVPQNLSASRPQDRQFILSSKKLLLSDSGFYLCAWSLSGGGNEQFFGPGTRLTVL.

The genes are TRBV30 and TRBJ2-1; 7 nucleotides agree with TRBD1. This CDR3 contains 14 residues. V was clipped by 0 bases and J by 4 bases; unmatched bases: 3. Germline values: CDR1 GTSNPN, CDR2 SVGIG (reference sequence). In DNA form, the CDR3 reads TGTGCCTGGAGTGTACGGACAGGTTACAATGAGCAGTTCTTC. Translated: CAWSVRTGYNEQFF.

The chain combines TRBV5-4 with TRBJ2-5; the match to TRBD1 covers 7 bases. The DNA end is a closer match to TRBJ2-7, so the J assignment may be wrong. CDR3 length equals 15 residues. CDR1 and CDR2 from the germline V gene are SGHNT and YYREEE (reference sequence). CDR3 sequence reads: CASSTAGGDFDEQYF. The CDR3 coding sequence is TGTGCCAGCAGCACGGCAGGGGGTGATTTCGACGAGCAGTACTTC.

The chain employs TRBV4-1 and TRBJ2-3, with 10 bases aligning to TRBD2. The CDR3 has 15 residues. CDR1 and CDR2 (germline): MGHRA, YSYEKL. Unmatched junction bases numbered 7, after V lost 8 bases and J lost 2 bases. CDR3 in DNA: TGCGCCAGCCAACGGACTAGCGGAACCACAGATACGCAGTATTTT. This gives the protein CASQRTSGTTDTQYF.

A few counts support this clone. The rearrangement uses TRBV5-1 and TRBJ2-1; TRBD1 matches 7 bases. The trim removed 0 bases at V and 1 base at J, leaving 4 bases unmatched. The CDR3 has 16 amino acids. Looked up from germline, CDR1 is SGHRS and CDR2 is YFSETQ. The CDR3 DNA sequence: TGCGCCAGCAGCTTGGCAGGGGGACAGTCCTACAATGAGCAGTTCTTC. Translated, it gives CASSLAGGQSYNEQFF.

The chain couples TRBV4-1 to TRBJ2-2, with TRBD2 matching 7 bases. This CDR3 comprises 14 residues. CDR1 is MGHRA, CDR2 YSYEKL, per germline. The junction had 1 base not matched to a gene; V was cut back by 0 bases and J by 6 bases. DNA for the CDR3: TGCGCCAGCAGCCAAGAAGGACTAGCCGGGGAGCTGTTTTTT. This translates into CASSQEGLAGELFF.

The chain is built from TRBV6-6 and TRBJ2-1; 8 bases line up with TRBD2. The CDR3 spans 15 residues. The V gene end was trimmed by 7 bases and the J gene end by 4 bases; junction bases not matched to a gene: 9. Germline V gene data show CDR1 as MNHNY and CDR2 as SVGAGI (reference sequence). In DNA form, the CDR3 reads TGTGCCAGCATTAAGGAGCGGGAGTCTTACAATGAGCAGTTCTTC. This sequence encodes CASIKERESYNEQFF.

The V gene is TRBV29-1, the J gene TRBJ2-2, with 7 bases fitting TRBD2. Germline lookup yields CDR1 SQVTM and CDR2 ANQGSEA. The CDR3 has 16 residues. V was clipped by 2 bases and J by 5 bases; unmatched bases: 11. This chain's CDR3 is CSVELRKTSLTGELFF. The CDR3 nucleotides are TGCAGCGTTGAACTCCGGAAGACTAGCTTGACCGGGGAGCTGTTTTTT.

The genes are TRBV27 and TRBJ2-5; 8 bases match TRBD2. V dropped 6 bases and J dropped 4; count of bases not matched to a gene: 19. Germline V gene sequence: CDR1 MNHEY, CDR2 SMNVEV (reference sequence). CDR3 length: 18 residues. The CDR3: CASRKRRSMGGRSETQYF. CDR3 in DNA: TGTGCCAGCAGGAAGAGGAGGTCGATGGGCGGGAGGTCAGAGACCCAGTACTTC.

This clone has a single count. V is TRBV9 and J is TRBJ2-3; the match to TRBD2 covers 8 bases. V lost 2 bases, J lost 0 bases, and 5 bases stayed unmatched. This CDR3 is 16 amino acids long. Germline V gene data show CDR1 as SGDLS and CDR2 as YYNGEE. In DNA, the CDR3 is TGTGCCAGCAGCGTCCTTAGCGGGGCCAGCACAGATACGCAGTATTTT. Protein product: CASSVLSGASTDTQYF.

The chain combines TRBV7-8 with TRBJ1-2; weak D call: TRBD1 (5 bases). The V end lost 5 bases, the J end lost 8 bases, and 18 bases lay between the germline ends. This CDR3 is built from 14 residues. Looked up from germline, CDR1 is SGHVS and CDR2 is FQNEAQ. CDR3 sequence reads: CASSPTDRLGGYTF. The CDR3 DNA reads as TGTGCCAGCAGCCCTACCGACAGACTAGGCGGCTACACCTTC.

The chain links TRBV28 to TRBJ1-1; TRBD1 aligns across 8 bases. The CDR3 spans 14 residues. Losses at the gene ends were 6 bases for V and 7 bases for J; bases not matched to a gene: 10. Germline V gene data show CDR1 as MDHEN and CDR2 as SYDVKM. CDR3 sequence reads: CASSRSGGWGEAFF. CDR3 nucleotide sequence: TGTGCCAGCAGCCGATCAGGGGGCTGGGGTGAAGCTTTCTTT.